One sample yielded the 31 T cell receptor beta chains listed below, sequenced in a study of radiation and T cells in renal cell carcinoma. The time point denotes: baseline pretreatment blood. Stated treatment: 15 Gy SBRT to primary tumor, nephrectomy 4 weeks later. Data came from immunoSEQ multiplex PCR; TCRdb stores just in-frame clones and leaves some out. The table records 100,000 to 150,000 clones, about four fifths of them present only once. The source was blood, collected from a patient whose treatment included radiotherapy and nephrectomy. These receptors were collected from a woman between 55 and 75 years old with renal cell carcinoma.

The rearrangement joins TRBV7-2 to TRBJ2-2; no clear D. Germline lookup yields CDR1 SGHTA and CDR2 FQGNSA. With 4 bases removed from V and 2 bases from J, the gap between germline ends came to 8 bases. CDR3 length: 14 amino acids. For the CDR3, the DNA is TGTGCCAGCAGCTATCCCCCTAACACCGGGGAGCTGTTTTTT. Translated: CASSYPPNTGELFF.

CDR3 amino acids: CASSHTDTQYF. The CDR3 DNA is TGTGCCAGCAGCCATACAGATACGCAGTATTTT. The chain is built from TRBV7-2 and TRBJ2-3; D is unresolved. The ends were cut back, 5 bases at V and 3 bases at J, with 3 bases in the middle. Per the germline V gene, CDR1 is SGHTA and CDR2 is FQGNSA. This CDR3 has 11 amino acids.

The chain employs TRBV7-9 and TRBJ2-7, with TRBD1 as a possible D gene (5 bases). Germline V gives CDR1 SEHNR, CDR2 FQNEAQ (reference sequence). V was pared by 0 bases and J by 0 bases, with 15 bases between. This CDR3 contains 17 residues. CDR3 amino acids: CASSLAYQGSYSYEQYF. The CDR3 DNA follows: TGTGCCAGCAGCTTAGCCTATCAGGGCAGCTACTCCTACGAGCAGTACTTC.

DNA for the CDR3: TGTGCCAGTAGTATTTCTTCAGATAACTATGGCTACACCTTC. Residues: CASSISSDNYGYTF. The chain combines TRBV19 with TRBJ1-2; the D is unclear. The CDR3 contains 14 residues. The V gene lost 3 bases and the J gene lost 1 base, with 9 bases spanning the gap. The V gene's germline CDR1 is LNHDA and CDR2 SQIVND (reference sequence).

The chain links TRBV6-4 to TRBJ2-1; 8 bases agree with TRBD2. This CDR3 comprises 16 residues. The germline V gene encodes CDR1 MRHNA and CDR2 SNTAGT. V shed 0 bases and J 4 bases; nucleotides not matched to a gene: 5. CDR3 loop: CASSDSKSGGYNEQFF. CDR3 coding DNA: TGTGCCAGCAGTGACTCGAAGAGCGGGGGTTACAATGAGCAGTTCTTC.

The chain recombines TRBV7-3 with TRBJ1-1; TRBD1 is a possible D gene (6 bases). V was shortened by 6 bases and J by 0 bases, with 17 bases between the two germline ends. The CDR3 consists of 16 residues. The germline V gene encodes CDR1 SGHTA and CDR2 FQGTGA. The CDR3 nucleotides read TGTGCCAGCAGGCCCCGTCGGGACACCTTGAACACTGAAGCTTTCTTT. This encodes CASRPRRDTLNTEAFF.

The chain employs TRBV7-2 and TRBJ2-5; TRBD1 matches at 8 bases. The CDR3 is 15 amino acids. CDR1 SGHTA and CDR2 FQGNSA come from the germline V gene. The trim removed 2 bases at V and 5 bases at J, leaving 7 bases unmatched. The CDR3 DNA reads as TGTGCCAGCAGCTTAATGACAGGGGTCCGGGAGACCCAGTACTTC. It translates to CASSLMTGVRETQYF.

This clone turned up a few times. The genes are TRBV30 and TRBJ1-1; 7 bases are a match to TRBD1. Germline CDR1 reads GTSNPN; CDR2 reads SVGIG (reference sequence). Germline trimming cut 7 bases from V and 5 bases from J; bases unmatched to any gene: 10. This CDR3 region has 13 residues. The CDR3 DNA is TGTGCCTCCCTCGAGACAGGGAGGACTGAAGCTTTCTTT. Its translation: CASLETGRTEAFF.

The chain couples TRBV6-4 to TRBJ1-2; maybe TRBD1 (5 bases). This CDR3 region has 13 residues. Looked up from germline, CDR1 is MRHNA and CDR2 is SNTAGT. V lost 4 bases and J 2 bases, leaving 8 bases between the germline ends. The CDR3 DNA is TGTGCCAGCAGTGTCGACAGCAACTATGGCTACACCTTC. Residues: CASSVDSNYGYTF.

J is TRBJ2-5 and V is TRBV2; TRBD2 matches 8 bases. CDR1 and CDR2 from the germline V gene are SNHLY and FYNNEI. V was clipped by 5 bases and J by 5 bases; unmatched bases: 4. This CDR3 spans 13 amino acids. The CDR3 is CASSPSGRETQYF. CDR3 nucleotides: TGTGCCAGCAGTCCTAGCGGGCGGGAGACCCAGTACTTC. Full variable domain (outside the CDR3, taken from reference TRBV2 and TRBJ2-5): EPEVTQTPSHQVTQMGQEVILRCVPISNHLYFYWYRQILGQKVEFLVSFYNNEISEKSEIFDDQFSVERPDGSNFTLKIRSTKLEDSAMYFCASSPSGRETQYFGPGTRLLVL.

The chain links TRBV6-1 to TRBJ1-4; D call uncertain. V lost 8 bases and J 8 bases, leaving 12 bases between the germline ends. This CDR3 has 12 amino acids. CDR1 and CDR2 from the germline V gene are MNHNS and SASEGT. This chain's CDR3 is CASGPGWEKLFF. The DNA for the CDR3 is TGTGCCAGCGGTCCCGGATGGGAAAAACTGTTTTTT.

This clone has only a few counts. This CDR3 reads CASSLSGDDYNEQFF. The DNA of the CDR3 is TGTGCCAGCAGTTTATCAGGGGACGACTACAATGAGCAGTTCTTC. The chain combines TRBV28 with TRBJ2-1; TRBD1 might be the D (6 bases). The CDR3 sequence is 15 residues long. V was clipped by 1 base and J by 3 bases, with 10 bases between them. Germline CDR1 reads MDHEN; CDR2 reads SYDVKM.

This clone was seen just once. The chain links TRBV29-1 to TRBJ1-1, with D possibly matching TRBD1 (6 bases). The CDR3 spans 13 residues. V shed 0 bases and J shed 11 bases, with 16 bases lying between them. Germline-derived CDR1 and CDR2 are SQVTM and ANQGSEA. CDR3 sequence (DNA): TGCAGCGTTGAAGATCGGGGGGGCCTGAGGGCTTTCTTT. It is translated as CSVEDRGGLRAFF.

The V gene is TRBV30, the J gene TRBJ2-5; D gene unclear. CDR3 length: 11 residues. Trimming took 4 bases from V and 0 from J, leaving 3 bases between them. Germline V gene sequence: CDR1 GTSNPN, CDR2 SVGIG (reference sequence). The CDR3 sequence: CAWTYQETQYF. The DNA for the CDR3 is TGTGCCTGGACTTACCAAGAGACCCAGTACTTC. The variable domain in full, with the rest retrieved from reference TRBV30 and TRBJ2-5, is SQTIHQWPATLVQPVGSPLSLECTVEGTSNPNLYWYRQAAGRGLQLLFYSVGIGQISSEVPQNLSASRPQDRQFILSSKKLLLSDSGFYLCAWTYQETQYFGPGTRLLVL.

The CDR3 spells CASSLPGQGRYEQYF. Here the CDR3 DNA reads TGTGCCAGCAGTTTGCCGGGACAGGGGCGCTACGAGCAGTACTTC. The V gene is TRBV28, the J gene TRBJ2-7, with TRBD1 identical over 10 bases. CDR1 and CDR2 from the germline V gene are MDHEN and SYDVKM. V shed 3 bases and J 3 bases; nucleotides not matched to a gene: 5. This CDR3 region has 15 residues.

The genes are TRBV7-9 and TRBJ2-2; no clear D gene. The germline V gene encodes CDR1 SEHNR and CDR2 FQNEAQ (reference sequence). Trimming left V 6 bases short and J 1 base short, with 9 bases between. CDR3 size: 14 residues. The CDR3 region is CASSPTRNTGELFF. The CDR3, as DNA: TGTGCCAGCAGTCCCACAAGGAACACCGGGGAGCTGTTTTTT.

The CDR3 loop is CASSLRKGPPSDEQYF. CDR3 nucleotides: TGTGCCAGCAGCCTCCGAAAGGGACCGCCATCGGACGAGCAGTACTTC. The chain carries TRBV11-2 and TRBJ2-7; the D gene could be TRBD1 or TRBD2 (5 bases each). The V end was cut by 5 bases, the J end by 5 bases, with 22 bases between. Per the germline V gene, CDR1 is SGHAT and CDR2 is FQNNGV. The CDR3 has 16 amino acids.

The V call is TRBV27, the J call TRBJ1-3; D unclear. V gave up 6 bases and J gave up 2 bases, with 11 bases separating them. The CDR3 loop spans 14 amino acids. In germline, CDR1 is MNHEY, CDR2 SMNVEV (reference sequence). CDR3 in amino acids: CASRLAGTGNTIYF. The CDR3 DNA reads TGTGCCAGCAGACTAGCTGGAACTGGAAACACCATATATTTT.

The chain combines TRBV7-2 with TRBJ2-7, with D uncertain. The V and J ends lost 5 bases and 0 bases respectively, with 14 bases between them. Germline-derived CDR1 and CDR2 are SGHTA and FQGNSA. The CDR3 totals 15 residues. The CDR3: CASSPDGTSSYEQYF. Written as DNA, the CDR3 is TGTGCCAGCAGCCCCGACGGTACGTCCTCCTACGAGCAGTACTTC.

This chain links TRBV7-2 with TRBJ2-7; TRBD2 matches 9 bases. Germline V gene sequence: CDR1 SGHTA, CDR2 FQGNSA. The junction had 10 bases not matched to a gene; V was cut back by 8 bases and J by 2 bases. This CDR3 comprises 15 residues. The DNA of the CDR3 is TGTGCCAGCTCCCCTGGACTAGCGTATACCTACGAGCAGTACTTC. It yields the protein CASSPGLAYTYEQYF. Looking up the rest from reference TRBV7-2 and TRBJ2-7 gives the full variable domain: GAGVSQSPSNKVTEKGKDVELRCDPISGHTALYWYRQSLGQGLEFLIYFQGNSAPDKSGLPSDRFSAERTGGSVSTLTIQRTQQEDSAVYLCASSPGLAYTYEQYFGPGTRLTVT.

The chain couples TRBV21-1 to TRBJ1-4; the table names TRBD1, a call not compared with the DNA. TRBV21-1 is deemed a pseudogene. The CDR3 is made up of 20 amino acids. The CDR3 reads CASSILTKGLGAVTNEKLFF. The CDR3 region has the DNA TGTGCCAGCAGCATTTTGACAAAAGGCCTGGGGGCTGTAACTAATGAAAAACTGTTTTTT.

J is TRBJ2-7 and V is TRBV6-6, with 7 bases lining up with TRBD1. V trimming: 5 bases; J trimming: 1 base; junction bases outside the gene matches: 8. This CDR3 comprises 15 residues. CDR1 is MNHNY, CDR2 SVGAGI, per germline (reference sequence). The CDR3 nucleotides read TGTGCCAGCAGTGGGGACAGAGCCCTTTCCTACGAGCAGTACTTC. This encodes CASSGDRALSYEQYF.

The chain is built from TRBV18 and TRBJ2-3; D is ambiguous. Germline CDR1 is KGHSH and CDR2 is LQKENI. Trimming left V 3 bases short and J 2 bases short, with 9 bases between. The CDR3 has 14 amino acids. CDR3 nucleotide sequence: TGTGCCAGCTCACCGCCTTGGTCCACAGATACGCAGTATTTT. This sequence encodes CASSPPWSTDTQYF.

The chain has TRBV28 and TRBJ2-3; D possibly matches TRBD1 or TRBD2 (5 bases each). Between the trimmed V and J ends, which lost 6 bases and 0 bases, there was a span of 13 bases. The CDR3 totals 15 residues. CDR1 is MDHEN, CDR2 SYDVKM, per germline. As DNA, the CDR3 is TGTGCCAGCAGCCTCGGGACGGCTAGCACAGATACGCAGTATTTT. Amino acids: CASSLGTASTDTQYF.

V and J are TRBV6-7 and TRBJ1-1, with unresolved D. TRBV6-7 is sorted into the ORF group, with uncertain function. CDR3 length: 12 residues. The germline V and J ends were trimmed by 0 bases and 5 bases, with 4 bases remaining between them. This chain's CDR3 is CASSYSRTEAFF. In DNA, the CDR3 is TGTGCCAGCAGTTACTCACGTACTGAAGCTTTCTTT.

The V gene is TRBV2, the J gene TRBJ2-7; 9 bases map to TRBD1. With V trimmed by 6 bases and J by 6 bases, 15 bases remained unmatched. The CDR3 has 16 amino acids. Germline loops: CDR1 SNHLY, CDR2 FYNNEI. The CDR3 DNA follows: TGTGCCAGCAGAGACAGAGGAACCGGGACAGGGTCCGAGCAGTACTTC. Its translation is CASRDRGTGTGSEQYF. The full variable domain, its missing parts supplied by reference TRBV2 and TRBJ2-7, is EPEVTQTPSHQVTQMGQEVILRCVPISNHLYFYWYRQILGQKVEFLVSFYNNEISEKSEIFDDQFSVERPDGSNFTLKIRSTKLEDSAMYFCASRDRGTGTGSEQYFGPGTRLTVT.

V usage is TRBV9 and J usage is TRBJ2-7, with D tentatively TRBD1 or TRBD2 (5 bases each). Germline CDR1 SGDLS, CDR2 YYNGEE. Deletions cut 3 bases from V and 2 bases from J, with 12 bases between. The CDR3 has 14 amino acids. Here the CDR3 DNA reads TGTGCCAGCAGCGGCCGGGACGGTACCTACGAGCAGTACTTC. Translating gives CASSGRDGTYEQYF.

Turning to this clone: The same CDR3 can be traced to other DNA sequences in this sample. The J gene is TRBJ1-2, the V gene TRBV5-1, with 8 bases aligning to TRBD1. The J segment lost 8 bases and the V segment lost 2 bases, leaving 8 bases of the junction unmatched. Germline values: CDR1 SGHRS, CDR2 YFSETQ. The CDR3 runs 14 residues. As DNA, the CDR3 is TGCGCCAGCAGCTTAGGTCAGGGGGCTAGAGGCTACACCTTC. Translated: CASSLGQGARGYTF.

V usage is TRBV7-2 and J usage is TRBJ2-1; 11 bases fit TRBD2. J lost 5 bases, V lost 0 bases, and 9 bases had no gene match. Germline assignment: CDR1 SGHTA and CDR2 FQGNSA. The CDR3 runs to 18 residues. CDR3 sequence reads: CASSLATFRLAGNNEQFF. The CDR3, as DNA: TGTGCCAGCAGCTTAGCGACTTTTAGACTAGCGGGGAACAATGAGCAGTTCTTC.

About this clone: This specimen includes other DNA sequences encoding the same CDR3. The chain joins TRBV9 to TRBJ2-3; 7 bases align to TRBD2. CDR1 is SGDLS and CDR2 is YYNGEE in the germline V gene. The V and J ends lost 6 bases and 3 bases, in that order; junction bases with no gene match: 10. CDR3 size: 15 residues. In DNA form, the CDR3 reads TGTGCCAGCAACCCCGGGGACTACAGTACAGATACGCAGTATTTT. It specifies CASNPGDYSTDTQYF.

The chain employs TRBV19 and TRBJ1-1; a possible D gene is TRBD1 (6 bases). The germline gives CDR1 LNHDA, CDR2 SQIVND (reference sequence). V was shortened by 4 bases and J by 5 bases, with 17 bases between the two germline ends. The CDR3 is 15 amino acids. The CDR3: CASSTGWTVRTEAFF. CDR3 coding DNA: TGTGCCAGTAGTACGGGCTGGACAGTTAGGACTGAAGCTTTCTTT.